Only a few counts were recorded for the clone carrying this TCR beta chain. Sample-barcoded 5' priming and a J-beta primer mix drove a second PCR of roughly 7 to 11 cycles. The authors tagged each cDNA molecule using a template-switch adaptor with 12 random nucleotides. TCRdb ran MiXCR on the 5' RACE reads and lists one entry per CDR3 protein. The sample has around 1.7 million distinct CDR3 sequences, approximately 30% seen once; the top ten hold roughly 8%. The sample comes from a study of blood T cells in healthy people across ages. The germline V gene has CDR1 SSHAT and CDR2 FNYEAQ (reference sequence). The germline V and J ends were trimmed by 5 bases and 2 bases, with 6 bases remaining between them. This CDR3 comprises 13 residues.

The sequenced sample consisted of blood. This TCR derives from a woman in her twenties or thirties in good health. The chain carries TRBV7-7 and TRBJ1-4; no clear D. CDR3 nucleotides: TGTGCCAGCAGCAAAGAGACTAATGAAAAACTGTTTTTT. It yields the protein CASSKETNEKLFF.